This T cell receptor (beta chain) derives from a study of OX40 agonist ivuxolimab in advanced cancers. V lost 5 bases and J lost 4, with 12 bases in between. Germline V gene sequence: CDR1 KGHSH, CDR2 LQKENI. This CDR3 has 13 residues. The data were produced by immunoSEQ multiplex PCR, yet TCRdb's version contains in-frame clones alone and is incomplete. The sample consists of around 68,000 clones, about 89% of them appearing once. The sample in question was CD4+ or CD8+ T cells sorted from blood, obtained in a trial of the OX40 agonist ivuxolimab. The V call is TRBV18, the J call TRBJ2-7, with D possibly matching TRBD2 (6 bases). This receptor was obtained from an adult with an advanced solid tumor such as melanoma, head and neck, liver or kidney cancer. CDR3 protein: CASSAGSGYEQYF. As DNA, the CDR3 is TGTGCCAGCTCAGCAGGGAGCGGGTACGAGCAGTACTTC.